This is a list of T cell receptor beta chains from one sample in a study of IL-17A CD8 T cells in psoriatic arthritis synovium. The protocol was immunoSEQ multiplex PCR, while the TCRdb copy is restricted to in-frame clones and leaves out a portion. The data hold approximately 2,500 clones, with around 72% observed a single time. Source material: memory CD8+ T cells from synovial fluid. The source is a human donor with psoriatic arthritis. The CDR3 runs from the conserved cysteine through the conserved F or W. The D gene is left open where the match is weak. Some rows mark clone size as missing; the rest say once, few, many or name a class of expanded clone.

j_gene,d_gene,abundance,v_gene,CDR3aa,CDR3nt
TRBJ2-1,-,-,TRBV10-1,CASSETVDSSYNEQFF,TGCGCCAGCAGTGAGACTGTGGATAGCTCCTACAATGAGCAGTTCTTC
TRBJ1-3,-,-,TRBV30,CAWKKTVGGNTIYF,TGTGCCTGGAAAAAGACAGTCGGTGGAAACACCATATATTTT
TRBJ2-2,TRBD2,-,TRBV11-2,CASSYGGGAHGELFF,TGTGCCAGCAGCTATGGCGGGGGGGCCCACGGGGAGCTGTTTTTT
TRBJ2-5,-,-,TRBV6-6,CASMGGVYQETQYF,TGTGCCAGCATGGGCGGAGTGTACCAAGAGACCCAGTACTTC
TRBJ1-2,-,-,TRBV7-6,CASSLAQGNYGYTF,TGTGCCAGCAGCTTAGCGCAGGGGAACTATGGCTACACCTTC
TRBJ1-5,-,-,TRBV27,CASSLSGGASNQPQHF,TGTGCCAGCAGTTTATCGGGGGGGGCCAGCAATCAGCCCCAGCATTTT
TRBJ2-1,TRBD2,-,TRBV19,CASSKASGWNEQFF,TGTGCCAGTAGTAAGGCTAGCGGGTGGAATGAGCAGTTCTTC
TRBJ2-7,TRBD2,-,TRBV27,CASSSSGITYEQYF,TGTGCCAGCAGTTCTAGCGGGATTACCTACGAGCAGTACTTC
TRBJ2-3,TRBD2,-,TRBV4-1,CASSSSSGGDTQYF,TGCGCCAGCAGCTCCTCTAGCGGGGGAGATACGCAGTATTTT
TRBJ2-3,-,-,TRBV6-4,CASSDLIGADTQYF,TGTGCCAGCAGTGACTTGATAGGAGCAGATACGCAGTATTTT
TRBJ2-1,TRBD2,-,TRBV9,CASSVGAGGLNEQFF,TGTGCCAGCAGCGTAGGCGCGGGGGGGCTGAATGAGCAGTTCTTC
TRBJ1-6,TRBD1,-,TRBV11-3,CASSLQGEDSPLHF,TGTGCCAGCAGCTTACAGGGGGAAGATTCACCCCTCCACTTT
TRBJ1-1,TRBD1,few,TRBV7-8,CASSRGQGGPVTEAFF,TGTGCCAGCAGCAGAGGACAGGGGGGGCCAGTCACTGAAGCTTTCTTT
TRBJ1-3,-,-,TRBV29-1,CSALENTIYF,TGCAGCGCCCTCGAAAACACCATATATTTT
TRBJ1-2,-,-,TRBV9,CASSAGPYPIHSGYTF,TGTGCCAGCAGCGCCGGGCCATACCCGATCCATAGTGGCTACACCTTC
TRBJ2-7,-,-,TRBV14,CASSLTIGEQYF,TGTGCCAGCAGCCTCACGATTGGGGAGCAGTACTTC